Following are 17 T cell receptor beta chains from one sample sequenced in a study of vaccination and CD4 T cells after COVID-19. Indicated treatment: approximately nine-day PBMC culture with coronavirus spike peptide pools or control peptides (ViraFEST assay). These TCRs' antigens remain unknown. Sequenced with the Oncomine TCR Beta short-read assay was DNA taken from cultured CD4+ T cells. MiXCR, applied by TCRdb to the PCR reads, yields one record per CDR3 protein. Of some 11,000 distinct CDR3 sequences in the sample, more than 70% were seen once. Sequenced material: CD4+ T cells from blood, cultured in vitro. The receptors stem from a human donor who had recovered from COVID-19.

The chain employs TRBV27 and TRBJ2-6; 7 nucleotides agree with TRBD2. The CDR3 has 15 residues. V trimming: 10 bases; J trimming: 0 bases; junction bases outside the gene matches: 6. Germline lookup yields CDR1 MNHEY and CDR2 SMNVEV (reference sequence). In DNA form, the CDR3 reads TGTGCCACCCGTACGGGGGGCTCTGGGGCCAACGTCCTGACTTTC. Its translation is CATRTGGSGANVLTF. The entire variable domain, with the rest obtained from reference TRBV27 and TRBJ2-6, is as follows: EAQVTQNPRYLITVTGKKLTVTCSQNMNHEYMSWYRQDPGLGLRQIYYSMNVEVTDKGDVPEGYKVSRKEKRNFPLILESPSPNQTSLYFCATRTGGSGANVLTFGAGSRLTVL.

The J gene is TRBJ2-3, the V gene TRBV15; no firm D call. V was trimmed by 0 bases and J by 1 base, leaving 5 bases between them. Germline V gene data show CDR1 as LNHNV and CDR2 as YYDKDF (reference sequence). This CDR3 is 14 amino acids long. The CDR3 nucleotides are TGTGCCACCAGCAGAGATGTTCGCACAGATACGCAGTATTTT. This encodes CATSRDVRTDTQYF.

In this sample, this clonotype turned up a few times. The chain is built from TRBV6-2 or TRBV6-3 and TRBJ2-5; D gene ambiguous. Trimming left V 2 bases short and J 5 bases short, with 12 bases between. This CDR3 is 14 amino acids long. CDR1 is MNHEY and CDR2 is SVGEGT in the germline V gene. For the CDR3, the DNA is TGTGCCAGCAGTTACGCGTCTAGAGTGGAGACCCAGTACTTC. Translation: CASSYASRVETQYF.

J is TRBJ1-2 and V is TRBV12-3 or TRBV12-4, with 10 bases fitting TRBD1. This CDR3 region has 15 residues. With V trimmed by 5 bases and J by 4 bases, 7 bases remained unmatched. The CDR3 sequence: CASSRQGASGYGYTF. CDR3 in DNA: TGTGCCAGCAGTCGACAGGGGGCTTCGGGCTATGGCTACACCTTC.

This clonotype rates as medium-sized. V gene TRBV6-2 or TRBV6-3 combines with J gene TRBJ2-7; 9 nucleotides agree with TRBD1. The junction had 3 bases not matched to a gene; V was cut back by 5 bases and J by 4 bases. In germline, CDR1 is MNHEY, CDR2 SVGEGT. The CDR3 extends over 13 amino acids. For the CDR3, the DNA is TGTGCCAGCAGTCCAGGGACAGGGTACGAGCAGTACTTC. Protein product: CASSPGTGYEQYF.

The rearrangement uses TRBV6-1 and TRBJ1-5; the D gene is possibly TRBD1 (5 bases). Trimming pared 8 bases from V and 2 bases from J, leaving 19 bases between. The CDR3 totals 16 residues. Germline V lookup: CDR1 MNHNS, CDR2 SASEGT. The CDR3 is CASRGRGEWGNQPQHF. The CDR3 coding sequence is TGTGCCAGCCGGGGGAGGGGCGAATGGGGCAATCAGCCCCAGCATTTT.

The V gene is TRBV24-1, the J gene TRBJ2-5; D is uncertain. Germline V gene sequence: CDR1 KGHDR, CDR2 SFDVKD. The CDR3 totals 14 residues. Trimming pared 2 bases from V and 9 bases from J, leaving 15 bases between. Here the CDR3 DNA reads TGTGCCACCAGTGATTGGACGGCCCGGGCGGCCCAGTACTTC. This sequence encodes CATSDWTARAAQYF.

The genes are TRBV6-5 and TRBJ2-1; 7 bases match TRBD2. There are 14 residues in the CDR3. The V gene's germline CDR1 is MNHEY and CDR2 SVGAGI. The V and J ends lost 3 bases and 8 bases, in that order; junction bases with no gene match: 7. The chain's CDR3 is CASSYGGSRHEQFF. The CDR3 DNA sequence: TGTGCCAGCAGTTATGGCGGGAGTCGCCATGAGCAGTTCTTC.

This chain links TRBV7-2 with TRBJ1-2; D ambiguous. CDR1 SGHTA and CDR2 FQGNSA come from the germline V gene. V lost 3 bases, J lost 0 bases, and 8 bases lay in between. This CDR3 region has 14 residues. CDR3: CASSFSQTNYGYTF. As DNA, the CDR3 is TGTGCCAGCAGCTTCTCCCAGACTAACTATGGCTACACCTTC.

The V call is TRBV6-2 or TRBV6-3, the J call TRBJ2-5; TRBD1 matches at 9 bases. Germline V gene sequence: CDR1 MNHEY, CDR2 SVGEGT. J was trimmed by 2 bases and V by 7 bases; bases with no gene match: 8. The CDR3 totals 15 residues. CDR3 bases: TGTGCCAGCACCCGCCCTGGGACAGGGCAAGAGACCCAGTACTTC. Translated, it gives CASTRPGTGQETQYF.

This rearrangement joins TRBV5-1 to TRBJ1-5, with D perhaps matching TRBD1 (5 bases). CDR1 is SGHRS, CDR2 YFSETQ, per germline. V lost 5 bases, J lost 2 bases, and 14 bases lay in between. CDR3 length: 15 amino acids. CDR3 bases: TGCGCCAGCAGACCCGACAGTTTTGGCAATCAGCCCCAGCATTTT. It codes for CASRPDSFGNQPQHF.

The V and J genes are TRBV20-1 and TRBJ1-3; 7 nucleotides agree with TRBD1. This CDR3 comprises 18 residues. The V gene end was trimmed by 0 bases and the J gene end by 3 bases; junction bases not matched to a gene: 14. CDR1 and CDR2 from the germline V gene are DFQATT and SNEGSKA (reference sequence). The CDR3 sequence is CSARDPLRYRGNGNTIYF. For the CDR3, the DNA is TGCAGTGCTAGAGATCCCCTCAGATACAGGGGTAATGGAAACACCATATATTTT.

The genes are TRBV12-3 or TRBV12-4 and TRBJ2-1; perhaps TRBD1 as D (7 bases). Trimming left V 6 bases short and J 8 bases short, with 14 bases between. CDR3 length equals 13 residues. The CDR3 region has the DNA TGTGCCAGCAGCCTTGACAGGGAGGATGAGCAGTTCTTC. Its protein product is CASSLDREDEQFF.

The rearrangement uses TRBV7-2 and TRBJ2-3; tentatively, D is TRBD1 or TRBD2 (5 bases each). CDR1 is SGHTA, CDR2 FQGNSA, per germline. This CDR3 spans 15 amino acids. V was shortened by 4 bases and J by 4 bases, with 15 bases between the two germline ends. CDR3 coding DNA: TGTGCCAGCAGCTGGCAGGGCTCGGAGGCAGATACGCAGTATTTT. It specifies CASSWQGSEADTQYF.

The sample holds a few counts of this clonotype. The chain has TRBV6-5 and TRBJ1-1; TRBD1 might be the D (6 bases). CDR3 length: 16 residues. Per the germline V gene, CDR1 is MNHEY and CDR2 is SVGAGI. V was shortened by 0 bases and J by 4 bases, with 15 bases between the two germline ends. CDR3 nucleotide sequence: TGTGCCAGCAGTTACTCGACAGGTCGGAGGGGCACTGAAGCTTTCTTT. Translated: CASSYSTGRRGTEAFF.

This sequence joins TRBV27 and TRBJ1-1; 10 bases fit TRBD1. Germline CDR1 MNHEY, CDR2 SMNVEV (reference sequence). CDR3 length: 18 amino acids. V trimming: 0 bases; J trimming: 6 bases; junction bases outside the gene matches: 13. CDR3 in amino acids: CASSLSAGTGDIYAEAFF. DNA for the CDR3: TGTGCCAGCAGTTTATCAGCCGGGACAGGGGACATATACGCTGAAGCTTTCTTT.

J is TRBJ2-7 and V is TRBV7-8; 11 bases are a match to TRBD2. The CDR3 contains 15 residues. Germline CDR1 and CDR2: SGHVS and FQNEAQ. V was pared by 1 base and J by 4 bases, with 3 bases of the junction left unmatched. CDR3 loop: CASSLVLAGEYEQYF. The CDR3 nucleotides are TGTGCCAGCAGCTTAGTACTAGCGGGAGAATACGAGCAGTACTTC.